The rows below give T cell receptor beta chains drawn from one sample of a study of response to subunit inactivated influenza vaccine. TCRdb reanalysed the RT-PCR reads using MiXCR and keeps one entry per CDR3 protein. The data show about 650,000 distinct CDR3 sequences, roughly 15% seen once. The material sequenced was PBMCs from blood, taken roughly 2 weeks before vaccination. These TCRs come from a man aged 45-65 years who received an inactivated influenza vaccine. Both conserved end residues are part of each CDR3. D genes are given only for firm matches. Not every row has a clone size; where given, it reads once, few, many or a size class.

D	size	V	J	DNA	CDR3
TRBD1	few	TRBV6-5	TRBJ2-2	TGTGCCAGCAGTTACCTCCGGACAGGGATGGGCGGGGAGCTGTTTTTT	CASSYLRTGMGGELFF
-	-	TRBV7-8	TRBJ1-4	TGTGCCAGCAGTTCAAACGCACAGGGTATTTTTGAAAAACTGTTTTTT	CASSSNAQGIFEKLFF
TRBD1	many	TRBV5-1	TRBJ1-5	TGCGCCAGCAGCTTGGATACAGGGGTTCAGCCCCAGCATTTT	CASSLDTGVQPQHF
-	few	TRBV7-2	TRBJ1-2	TGTGCCAGCAGCTTCTACGGGGGCTACACCTTC	CASSFYGGYTF
TRBD2	many	TRBV25-1	TRBJ2-3	TGTGCCAGCAGTGCAATATACCCTTCGCGATACACACCCGGGACTAGCGGCACAGATACGCAGTATTTT	CASSAIYPSRYTPGTSGTDTQYF
-	few	TRBV4-2	TRBJ2-6	TGTGCCAGCAGCCAAGTTGAGGGATCTGGGGCCAACGTCCTGACTTTC	CASSQVEGSGANVLTF
-	many	TRBV12-3/TRBV12-4	TRBJ1-5	TGTGCCAGCAGACCGGAGGGTAGCAATCAGCCCCAGCATTTT	CASRPEGSNQPQHF
-	few	TRBV6-5	TRBJ2-7	TGTGCCAGCACGAGTTTTGGGGGCGAGCAGTACTTC	CASTSFGGEQYF
TRBD1	-	TRBV12-3/TRBV12-4	TRBJ1-2	TGTGCCAGCAGTTCTATGGGACAGGGAAGAGGTGGCTACACCTTC	CASSSMGQGRGGYTF
-	-	TRBV7-9	TRBJ2-1	TGTGCCAGCAGCCTTAATTCGGGGGGCCGGCGCGAGCAGTTCTTC	CASSLNSGGRREQFF
-	few	TRBV12-3/TRBV12-4	TRBJ1-6	TGTGCCAGCAGTGACGAAGGGAGTTCACCCCTCCACTTT	CASSDEGSSPLHF
TRBD1	-	TRBV20-1	TRBJ2-3	TGCAGTGCTCCTCCGGGACAGGGCTTGACAGATACGCAGTATTTT	CSAPPGQGLTDTQYF
-	many	TRBV15	TRBJ1-4	TGTGCCACCAGCAGGGACGGAGCTCTTAATGAAAAACTGTTTTTT	CATSRDGALNEKLFF
-	-	TRBV2	TRBJ2-7	TGTGCCAGCAGGGGCGACTACTACGAGCAGTACTTC	CASRGDYYEQYF
-	many	TRBV20-1	TRBJ2-7	TGCAGTGCTAGAGATCTGGCCGGCCTCTTGGGGTACGAGCAGTACTTC	CSARDLAGLLGYEQYF
-	-	TRBV28	TRBJ2-3	TGTGCCAGCGTCAGCACAGATACGCAGTATTTT	CASVSTDTQYF
-	few	TRBV29-1	TRBJ2-6	TGCAGCGTTGCTTCCCGACCTGGGGCCAACGTCCTGACTTTC	CSVASRPGANVLTF
-	-	TRBV29-1	TRBJ2-7	TGCAGCGTTTGTTTAGCGGACACCTACGAGCAGTACTTC	CSVCLADTYEQYF
-	few	TRBV7-7	TRBJ1-5	TGTGCTAGCAGCTCAGTCGCCCGGGTCTCGTCTGACCATAATCAGCCCCAGCATTTT	CASSSVARVSSDHNQPQHF
-	many	TRBV3-1	TRBJ1-1	TGTGCCAGCAGTATCCGGGGGGCTGAAGCTTTCTTT	CASSIRGAEAFF
TRBD2	few	TRBV20-1	TRBJ2-3	TGCAGTGCTAAGGTTTTAGTCGGGGGGTTCACAGATACGCAGTATTTT	CSAKVLVGGFTDTQYF
-	few	TRBV20-1	TRBJ2-3	TGCAGTGCTAGAGTAGGTTGGAGCCAAATGGCAGATACGCAGTATTTT	CSARVGWSQMADTQYF
-	few	TRBV7-2	TRBJ2-7	TGTGCCAGCAGCGTGGACAGATCCTACGAGCAGTACTTC	CASSVDRSYEQYF
-	once	TRBV12-3/TRBV12-4	TRBJ2-2	TGTGCCAGCAGAATGGGGGCCACGAACACCGGGGAGCTGTTTTTT	CASRMGATNTGELFF
TRBD1	few	TRBV20-1	TRBJ2-3	TGCAGTGCTAGCCCCCGACAGGGGGTATCAGATACGCAGTATTTT	CSASPRQGVSDTQYF
-	-	TRBV7-6	TRBJ2-3	TGTGCCAGCAGCCCGGAGTTTCGCACAGATACGCAGTATTTT	CASSPEFRTDTQYF
TRBD2	few	TRBV20-1	TRBJ2-3	TGCAGTCCAGGGCGGGAGGGCACAGATACGCAGTATTTT	CSPGREGTDTQYF
-	-	TRBV7-8	TRBJ2-3	TGTGCCAGCAGCTTATCACGACAGAAACGCACAGATACGCAGTATTTT	CASSLSRQKRTDTQYF
TRBD1	-	TRBV11-1	TRBJ1-1	TGTGCCAGCAGCTTAGTATACTTACGGGACAGGCTGAACACTGAAGCTTTCTTT	CASSLVYLRDRLNTEAFF
TRBD2	few	TRBV12-3/TRBV12-4	TRBJ2-1	TGTGCCAGCAGTTTACTAGCGGGAGGGTTGGCGAATGAGCAGTTCTTC	CASSLLAGGLANEQFF
TRBD2	-	TRBV29-1	TRBJ2-1	TGCAGCGTTGGACCCACTAGCGGGAGGGGATACAATGAGCAGTTCTTC	CSVGPTSGRGYNEQFF
-	few	TRBV3-1	TRBJ1-5	TGTGCCAGCAGCCAAGATGTGGGCCACCTATGGCCCCAGCATTTT	CASSQDVGHLWPQHF
-	few	TRBV7-2	TRBJ1-1	TGTGCCAGCAGCTTATTTTCCTCGGAGGCTTTCTTT	CASSLFSSEAFF
TRBD1	few	TRBV6-1	TRBJ1-5	TGTGCCAGCGTAAGGGGGCATGGGAATCAGCCCCAGCATTTT	CASVRGHGNQPQHF
-	-	TRBV11-2	TRBJ2-4	TGTGCCAGCAGCTTAGATCTGAAAAACATTCAGTACTTC	CASSLDLKNIQYF
TRBD2	few	TRBV10-3	TRBJ2-7	TGTGCCATCAGTGGGGGACTAGCGGGTTCCAGCGAGCAGTACTTC	CAISGGLAGSSEQYF